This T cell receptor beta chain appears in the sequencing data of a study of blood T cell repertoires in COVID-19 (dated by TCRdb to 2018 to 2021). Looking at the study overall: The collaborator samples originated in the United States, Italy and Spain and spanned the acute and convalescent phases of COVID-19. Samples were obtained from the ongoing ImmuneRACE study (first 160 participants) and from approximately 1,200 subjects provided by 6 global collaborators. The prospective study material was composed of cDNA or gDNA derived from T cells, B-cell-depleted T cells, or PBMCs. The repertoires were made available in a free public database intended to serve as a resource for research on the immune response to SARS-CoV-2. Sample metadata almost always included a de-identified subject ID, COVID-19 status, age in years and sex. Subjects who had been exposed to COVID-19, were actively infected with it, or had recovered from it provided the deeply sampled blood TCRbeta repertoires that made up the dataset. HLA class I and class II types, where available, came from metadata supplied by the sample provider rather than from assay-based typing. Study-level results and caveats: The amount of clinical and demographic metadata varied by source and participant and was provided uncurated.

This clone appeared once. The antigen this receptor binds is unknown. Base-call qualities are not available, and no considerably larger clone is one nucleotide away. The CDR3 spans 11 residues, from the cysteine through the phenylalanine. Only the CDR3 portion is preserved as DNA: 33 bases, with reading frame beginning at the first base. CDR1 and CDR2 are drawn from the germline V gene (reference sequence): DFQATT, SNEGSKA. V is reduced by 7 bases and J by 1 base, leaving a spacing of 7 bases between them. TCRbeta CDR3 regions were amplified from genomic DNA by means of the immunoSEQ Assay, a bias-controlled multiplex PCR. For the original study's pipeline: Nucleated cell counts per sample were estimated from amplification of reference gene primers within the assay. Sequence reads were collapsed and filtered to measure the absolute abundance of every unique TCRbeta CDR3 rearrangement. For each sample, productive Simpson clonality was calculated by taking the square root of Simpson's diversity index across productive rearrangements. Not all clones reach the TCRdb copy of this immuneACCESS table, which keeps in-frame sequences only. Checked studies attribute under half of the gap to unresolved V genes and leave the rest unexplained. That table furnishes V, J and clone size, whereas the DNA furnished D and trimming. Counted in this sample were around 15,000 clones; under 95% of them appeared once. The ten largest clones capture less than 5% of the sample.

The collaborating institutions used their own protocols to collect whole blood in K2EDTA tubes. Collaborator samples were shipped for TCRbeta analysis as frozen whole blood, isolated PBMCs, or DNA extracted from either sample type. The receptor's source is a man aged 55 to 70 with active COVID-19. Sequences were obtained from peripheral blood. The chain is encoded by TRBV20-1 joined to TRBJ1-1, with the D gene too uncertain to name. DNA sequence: TGCAGTGGTAGCCAGAACACTGAAGCTTTCTTT. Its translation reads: CSGSQNTEAFF.